This paragraph covers one T cell receptor beta chain sequence. What it binds is unknown. The source of the sample is a study of T cells in localized non-small cell lung cancer. Overall study findings and caveats: Prolonged overall survival went with higher T cell density in the blood. Clonality peaked in uninvolved adjacent lung rather than tumor.

This CDR3 comprises 14 residues. V lost 5 bases and J 6 bases, leaving 16 bases between the germline ends. Looked up from germline, CDR1 is SGHAT and CDR2 is FQNNGV. Using immunoSEQ multiplex PCR, the repertoire was profiled, and TCRdb retains in-frame clones only, with some absent. The data contain over 20,000 clones, about 86% of them singletons. This sequence originates from a man between 40 and 69 years old with stage II lung adenocarcinoma. V usage is TRBV11-2 and J usage is TRBJ1-2; possible D gene TRBD1, 5 bases. Specimen: PBMCs, collected before any cancer treatment. CDR3 in amino acids: CASSPSGSFNGYTF. The CDR3 DNA is TGTGCCAGCAGCCCCTCAGGGAGTTTTAATGGCTACACCTTC.